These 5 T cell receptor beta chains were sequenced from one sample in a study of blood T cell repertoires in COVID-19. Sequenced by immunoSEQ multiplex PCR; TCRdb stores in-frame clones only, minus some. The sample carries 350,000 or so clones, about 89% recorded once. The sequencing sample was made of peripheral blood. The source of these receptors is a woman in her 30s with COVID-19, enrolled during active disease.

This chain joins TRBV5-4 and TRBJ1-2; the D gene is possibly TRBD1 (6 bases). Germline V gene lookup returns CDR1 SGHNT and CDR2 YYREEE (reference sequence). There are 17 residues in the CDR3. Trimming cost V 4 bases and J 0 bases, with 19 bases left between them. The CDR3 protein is CASSAYRAPIANYGYTF. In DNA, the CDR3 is TGTGCCAGCAGCGCTTACAGGGCGCCGATCGCTAACTATGGCTACACCTTC.

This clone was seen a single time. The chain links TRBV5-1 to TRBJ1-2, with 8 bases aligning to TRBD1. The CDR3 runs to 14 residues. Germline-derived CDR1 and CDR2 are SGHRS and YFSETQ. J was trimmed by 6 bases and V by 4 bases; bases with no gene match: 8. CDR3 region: CASSPGQGVHGYTF. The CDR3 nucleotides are TGCGCCAGCAGCCCCGGACAGGGCGTCCATGGCTACACCTTC.

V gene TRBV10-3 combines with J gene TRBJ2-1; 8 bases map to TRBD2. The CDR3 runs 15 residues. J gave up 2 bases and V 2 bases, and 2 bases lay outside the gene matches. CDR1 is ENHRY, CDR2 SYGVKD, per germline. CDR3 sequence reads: CAISEPAGAYNEQFF. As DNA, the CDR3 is TGTGCCATCAGTGAGCCAGCGGGAGCCTACAATGAGCAGTTCTTC.

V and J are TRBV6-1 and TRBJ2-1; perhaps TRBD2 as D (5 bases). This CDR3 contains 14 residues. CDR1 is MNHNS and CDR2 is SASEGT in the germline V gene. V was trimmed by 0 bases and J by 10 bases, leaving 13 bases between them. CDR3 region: CASSEAMGALEQFF. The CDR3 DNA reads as TGTGCCAGCAGTGAAGCTATGGGAGCGTTGGAGCAGTTCTTC.

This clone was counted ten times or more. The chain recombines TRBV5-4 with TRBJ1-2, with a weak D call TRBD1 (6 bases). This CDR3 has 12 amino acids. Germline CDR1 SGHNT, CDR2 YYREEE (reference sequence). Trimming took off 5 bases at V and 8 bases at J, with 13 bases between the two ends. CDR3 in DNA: TGTGCCAGCAGTTTCCCCCAGGGGGGCTACACCTTC. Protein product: CASSFPQGGYTF. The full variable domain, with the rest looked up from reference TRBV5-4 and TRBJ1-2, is ETGVTQSPTHLIKTRGQQVTLRCSSQSGHNTVSWYQQALGQGPQFIFQYYREEENGRGNFPPRFSGLQFPNYSSELNVNALELDDSALYLCASSFPQGGYTFGSGTRLTVV.